Listed below are T cell receptor beta chains from one sample, sequenced in a study of T cells in Graves' hyperthyroidism and ophthalmopathy. From the multiplex PCR reads, TCRdb called clonotypes with MiXCR, one entry per CDR3 protein. The sample holds hundreds of thousands of distinct CDR3 sequences, 12% to 15% seen once. Material: blood. These receptors originate from a woman aged 18-29 years with Graves' hyperthyroidism. Both conserved end residues are part of each CDR3. The order of the fields is clone size, J gene, D gene, V gene, CDR3 protein, CDR3 DNA. A D gene is named only where the DNA matches it firmly. Clone size is stated in some rows and not others, as once, few, many or a class when expanded.

>few|TRBJ2-7|TRBD1|TRBV30
CAWHGTGGSYEQYF
TGTGCCTGGCACGGGACAGGGGGCTCCTACGAGCAGTACTTC
>many|TRBJ1-5|.|TRBV5-1
CASSEDSWSNQPQHF
TGCGCCAGCAGCGAGGACAGTTGGAGCAATCAGCCCCAGCATTTT
>many|TRBJ2-3|TRBD1|TRBV7-9
CASSTPDREDTQYF
TGTGCCAGCAGCACCCCGGACAGGGAAGATACGCAGTATTTT
>.|TRBJ2-7|.|TRBV20-1
CSARRPGGEQYF
TGCAGTGCTAGACGACCAGGTGGCGAGCAGTACTTC
>few|TRBJ2-2|TRBD1|TRBV30
CAYPGDRVSGELFF
TGTGCCTACCCCGGGGACAGGGTGTCCGGGGAGCTGTTTTTT
>many|TRBJ2-1|.|TRBV20-1
CSARRRDSYNEQFF
TGCAGTGCTAGAAGGCGGGACTCCTACAATGAGCAGTTCTTC
>.|TRBJ1-5|.|TRBV10-3
CAISEEGTNQPQHF
TGTGCCATCAGTGAGGAAGGGACCAATCAGCCCCAGCATTTT
>few|TRBJ2-1|.|TRBV29-1
CSVERRNEQFF
TGCAGCGTTGAACGGAGGAATGAGCAGTTCTTC
>few|TRBJ2-1|TRBD2|TRBV12-3/TRBV12-4
CASSLNGRASTGQFF
TGTGCCAGCAGTTTAAACGGGAGGGCCAGCACTGGGCAGTTCTTC
>many|TRBJ2-1|TRBD1|TRBV4-1
CASSQGQLSYNEQFF
TGCGCCAGCAGCCAGGGACAGCTCTCCTACAATGAGCAGTTCTTC
>.|TRBJ1-1|TRBD1|TRBV15
CATSRDPGQTNTEAFF
TGTGCCACCAGCAGGGATCCGGGACAGACAAACACTGAAGCTTTCTTT
>many|TRBJ1-1|.|TRBV11-2
CASRQGRQNTEAFF
TGTGCCAGCAGACAAGGGAGGCAGAACACTGAAGCTTTCTTT
>many|TRBJ2-1|.|TRBV27
CASSLSGIPREQFF
TGTGCCAGCAGTTTGTCCGGGATTCCTCGGGAGCAGTTCTTC
>few|TRBJ1-1|.|TRBV7-9
CASSLDQGTYTEAFF
TGTGCCAGCAGCTTAGATCAGGGGACTTACACTGAAGCTTTCTTT
>many|TRBJ2-1|TRBD2|TRBV20-1
CSAAGLAGGGWEQFF
TGCAGTGCTGCCGGACTAGCGGGAGGAGGATGGGAGCAGTTCTTC
>many|TRBJ2-2|.|TRBV7-8
CASREPGAGELFF
TGTGCCAGCAGAGAACCAGGAGCCGGGGAGCTGTTTTTT
>many|TRBJ2-7|.|TRBV18
CASSGGTSYEQYF
TGTGCCAGCTCAGGAGGGACCAGCTACGAGCAGTACTTC
>once|TRBJ2-3|.|TRBV7-9
CASSLVSLSTDTQYF
TGTGCCAGCAGCTTAGTGAGTCTCTCCACAGATACGCAGTATTTT